This T cell receptor beta chain was identified in a study of T cells expressing NK-cell markers. The overall study: Cells sorted as CD3+CD56+NKG2C+, CD3+CD56+NKG2C- and CD3+CD56-NKG2C+ T cells supplied the TCR beta repertoires. The study's findings and limits: The CD3+CD56-NKG2C+ fraction of several donors was likewise dominated by these clonotypes.

In regard to this clonotype: No antigen is known for it.

For each CDR3 protein, TCRdb gives one entry from its re-call of the 5' RACE reads, without DNA. The sample has 350,000 to 400,000 distinct CDR3 sequences. CDR1 is SGHRS, CDR2 YFSETQ, per germline. This CDR3 has 15 residues. This TCR was sampled from a woman between 45 and 60 years old in good health. The chain recombines TRBV5-1 with TRBJ2-3; the TCRdb D gene call, TRBD1, has no DNA to confirm it. Sequenced material: blood T cells: a sorted CD56 or NKG2C T cell subset, CD4+ or CD8+ T cells, or bulk PBMC T cells (not recorded which). This CDR3 is CASSFRDTFTDTQYF.